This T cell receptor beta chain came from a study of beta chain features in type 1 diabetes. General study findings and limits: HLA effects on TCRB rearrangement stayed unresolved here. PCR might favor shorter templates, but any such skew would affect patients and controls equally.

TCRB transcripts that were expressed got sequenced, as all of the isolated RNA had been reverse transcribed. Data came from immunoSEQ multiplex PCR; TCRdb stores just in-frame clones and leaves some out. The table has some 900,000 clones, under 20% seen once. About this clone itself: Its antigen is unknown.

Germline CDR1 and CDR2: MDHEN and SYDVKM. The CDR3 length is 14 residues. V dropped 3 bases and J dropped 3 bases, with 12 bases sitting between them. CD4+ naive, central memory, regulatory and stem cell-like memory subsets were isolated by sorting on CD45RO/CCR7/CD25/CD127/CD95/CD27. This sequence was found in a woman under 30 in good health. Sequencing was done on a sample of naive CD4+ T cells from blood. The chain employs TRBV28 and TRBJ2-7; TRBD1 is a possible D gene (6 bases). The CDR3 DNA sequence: TGTGCCAGCAGTTTGGAACAGGGAAGCTACGAGCAGTACTTC. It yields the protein CASSLEQGSYEQYF.